This T cell receptor beta chain appears in the sequencing data of a study of graft-versus-host responses after intestinal transplantation. A remark on this clone: What it recognizes is unknown.

V was pared by 5 bases and J by 3 bases, with 10 bases between. CDR1 and CDR2 (germline): SEHNR, FQNEAQ (reference sequence). The CDR3 runs 13 residues. Study-wide results and caveats: The recipient marrow held GvH clones, and some of them showed up first in ileum or blood.

Method: immunoSEQ multiplex PCR; TCRdb's copy keeps in-frame clones and lacks some. The data contain 50,000 to 55,000 clones, more than 80% of them singletons. The TCR comes from a human donor who was the organ donor for an intestinal transplant. The chain is built from TRBV7-9 and TRBJ1-1; D not resolved. Sequencing was performed on unstimulated CD4+ T cells sorted from spleen or lymph node cells, taken before transplant. The CDR3 spells CASSLPFYTEAFF. The CDR3 nucleotides are TGTGCCAGCAGCCTACCATTCTACACTGAAGCTTTCTTT. The whole variable domain, remainder taken from reference TRBV7-9 and TRBJ1-1, is DTGVSQNPRHKITKRGQNVTFRCDPISEHNRLYWYRQTLGQGPEFLTYFQNEAQLEKSRLLSDRFSAERPKGSFSTLEIQRTEQGDSAMYLCASSLPFYTEAFFGQGTRLTVV.